The clone carrying this T cell receptor (beta chain) was seen only a few times. Its antigen is undetermined. The data stem from a study of cytomegalovirus exposure and HLA in healthy donors. Study-wide points: Cytomegalovirus status, reportedly, was diagnosed with high specificity and sensitivity by the classifier. Reports indicate that TCR beta sequences accurately predicted the HLA-A and HLA-B alleles of most subjects. Per a later analysis, 18,000 or so TCR beta sequences showed association with HLA alleles at 0.05 false discovery rate.

Germline V gives CDR1 ENHRY, CDR2 SYGVKD. The ends were cut back, 5 bases at V and 4 bases at J, with 11 bases in the middle. The CDR3 spans 13 residues. The PCR contained 60 Vbeta and 13 Jbeta primers. TCRdb's table, derived via immunoSEQ multiplex PCR, lists solely in-frame clones and lacks some. Here the sample spans 95,000 to 150,000 clones, 60% to 75% being singletons. V and J are TRBV10-3 and TRBJ1-1, with D perhaps TRBD1 (5 bases). The TCR originated in a woman aged 35 to 49 in good health and CMV-seropositive. The sequenced material came from PBMCs. CDR3 protein: CAISPTGATEAFF. In DNA, the CDR3 is TGTGCCATCAGTCCTACAGGAGCCACTGAAGCTTTCTTT.